This T cell receptor beta chain was retrieved from a study of shared clonotypes between healthy human individuals. On the study more broadly: The people who gave samples were a couple of women and a few men aged 18 to 49. Findings of the study overall: Clonotypes shared by all four donors outscored non-shared clonotypes in generation probability.

Germline values: CDR1 MNHEY, CDR2 SMNVEV (reference sequence). The CDR3 is made up of 14 amino acids. Some clones are missing from TCRdb's copy, which holds only in-frame ones; the method was immunoSEQ multiplex PCR. This sample has under 200,000 clones; 85% to 95% occur once, and the top ten carry about 0.067%. Concerning this clone: Its target is unknown.

Sequencing was performed on naive CD4+ T cells sorted from blood. Subset indicated: CD45RA+ positively selected. This chain uses TRBV27 with TRBJ2-5, with D perhaps TRBD2 (5 bases). The J call may be wrong; the DNA end is better matched by TRBJ2-7. This receptor was obtained from a woman aged 25 to 45 in good health. CDR3 region: CASSFDRTSYEQYF. The CDR3 DNA sequence: TGTGCCAGCAGTTTTGATAGGACTTCCTACGAGCAGTACTTC.